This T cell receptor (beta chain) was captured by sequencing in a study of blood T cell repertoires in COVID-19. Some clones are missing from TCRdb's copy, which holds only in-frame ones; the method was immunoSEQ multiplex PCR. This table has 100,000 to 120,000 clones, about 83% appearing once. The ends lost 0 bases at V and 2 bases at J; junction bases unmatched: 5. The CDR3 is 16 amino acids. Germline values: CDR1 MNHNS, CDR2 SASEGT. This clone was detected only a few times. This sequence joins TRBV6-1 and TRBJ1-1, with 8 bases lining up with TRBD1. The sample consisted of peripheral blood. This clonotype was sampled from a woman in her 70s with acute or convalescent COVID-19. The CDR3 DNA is TGTGCCAGCAGTGAAGCGCAGGGGGCGCGAAACACTGAAGCTTTCTTT. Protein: CASSEAQGARNTEAFF.